This T cell receptor beta chain comes out of a study of regulatory T cells in long-lasting Graves disease. CDR3-region Arm-PCR and iRepertoire HTBI primers produced the TCR beta libraries. TCRdb ran MiXCR on the multiplex PCR reads and lists one entry per CDR3 protein. Among about 540,000 distinct CDR3 sequences, about 13% were seen once, and the ten largest hold 10%. Time point here: newly diagnosed GD, antithyroid drugs for less than 3 months. Following extraction of RNA from PBMCs, that RNA was used to make the TCR library. This clonotype came up many times. The germline CDR1 and CDR2 sequences are MNHEY and SVGAGI. The CDR3 spans 12 residues. V was trimmed by 2 bases and J by 7 bases, leaving 6 bases between them. The same sample was also used in a study of T cells in Graves' hyperthyroidism and ophthalmopathy.

The chain has TRBV6-5 and TRBJ2-1; no firm D call. The receptor comes from a man aged 30-40 years with Graves disease. Sequencing was performed on peripheral blood mononuclear cells (PBMCs), taken at new diagnosis, from a patient treated with antithyroid drugs. The CDR3 region is CASSYVSNEQFF. CDR3 coding DNA: TGTGCCAGCAGTTACGTGTCAAATGAGCAGTTCTTC.